This T cell receptor beta chain was sequenced in a study of blood T cell repertoires in COVID-19. Overall study: There were acute and convalescent COVID-19 samples, and they came from the United States, Italy and Spain.

Original methodology: Reference gene primer amplification gave nucleated cell count estimates. The data were produced by immunoSEQ multiplex PCR, yet TCRdb's version contains in-frame clones alone and is incomplete. The V and J calls and clone size were taken over from that table, and D and trimming were inferred from the DNA. The profile shows roughly 150,000 clones, approximately 86% of them singletons. CDR3 length equals 16 residues. Specimen: peripheral blood. The rearrangement links TRBV21-1 to TRBJ1-6; TRBD1 was called by the table and not checked on the DNA. TRBV21-1 is a documented pseudogene. This sequence was found in a woman in her 70s with acute or convalescent COVID-19. The CDR3 bases are TGTGCCAGCAGAAGGAGGACAGGATTTTATAATTCACCCCTCCACTTT. It translates to CASRRRTGFYNSPLHF.